This T cell receptor (beta chain) stems from a study of molecular identifiers for immune sequencing clone quantification. TCRdb used MiXCR to reprocess the PCR reads, holding one entry per CDR3 protein. There are around 470,000 distinct CDR3 sequences in the sample; less than 30% occur only once, and just over 0.75% lies in the top ten. This clonotype has only a few counts. Trimming shortened V by 10 bases and J by 0 bases, and 13 bases separated the two germline ends. This CDR3 is built from 14 residues. Germline V gene data show CDR1 as LNHDA and CDR2 as SQIVND (reference sequence). From around 18,000 to 910,000 sorted cells, naive CD8 libraries were generated with 10%, 30% or 50% RNA. The authors gated naive CD8 T cells as CD8+CD4-CCR7+CD45RA+ for sorting.

The chain links TRBV19 to TRBJ1-5; D is unresolved. Sequences were obtained from naive CD8+ T cells from blood, with Jurkat cell RNA spiked in. Regarding subset: FACS-sorted CD8+CD4-CCR7+CD45RA+ naive T cells. This sequence originates from a human donor in good health. Some libraries in this study had Jurkat cell RNA spiked in. In DNA, the CDR3 is TGTGCCACTCGCAGCAGTCATAGCAATCAGCCCCAGCATTTT. Translating gives CATRSSHSNQPQHF.